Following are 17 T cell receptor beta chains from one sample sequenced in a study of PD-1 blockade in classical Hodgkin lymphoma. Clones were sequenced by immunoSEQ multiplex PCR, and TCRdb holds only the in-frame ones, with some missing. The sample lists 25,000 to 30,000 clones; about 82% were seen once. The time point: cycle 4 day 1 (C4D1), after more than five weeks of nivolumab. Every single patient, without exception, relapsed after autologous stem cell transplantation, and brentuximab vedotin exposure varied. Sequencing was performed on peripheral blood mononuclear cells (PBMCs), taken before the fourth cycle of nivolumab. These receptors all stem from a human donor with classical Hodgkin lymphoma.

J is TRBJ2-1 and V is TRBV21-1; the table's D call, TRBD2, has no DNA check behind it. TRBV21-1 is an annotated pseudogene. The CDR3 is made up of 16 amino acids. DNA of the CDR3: TGTGCCAGCAGCAAAGGAGCGGGAGGAGACTACAATGAGCAGTTCTTC. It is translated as CASSKGAGGDYNEQFF.

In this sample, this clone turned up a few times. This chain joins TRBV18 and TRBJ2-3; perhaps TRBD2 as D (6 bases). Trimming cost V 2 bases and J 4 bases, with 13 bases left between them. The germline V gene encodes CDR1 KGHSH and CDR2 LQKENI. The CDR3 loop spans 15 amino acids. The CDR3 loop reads CASSPTRGFADTQYF. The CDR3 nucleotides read TGTGCCAGCTCACCAACTCGGGGGTTTGCAGATACGCAGTATTTT.

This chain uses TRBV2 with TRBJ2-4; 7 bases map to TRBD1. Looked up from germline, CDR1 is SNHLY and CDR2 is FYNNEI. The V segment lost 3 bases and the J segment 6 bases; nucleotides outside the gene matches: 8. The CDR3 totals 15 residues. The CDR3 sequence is CASSDIRDSLNIQYF. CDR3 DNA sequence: TGTGCCAGCAGTGATATAAGGGACAGTCTAAACATTCAGTACTTC.

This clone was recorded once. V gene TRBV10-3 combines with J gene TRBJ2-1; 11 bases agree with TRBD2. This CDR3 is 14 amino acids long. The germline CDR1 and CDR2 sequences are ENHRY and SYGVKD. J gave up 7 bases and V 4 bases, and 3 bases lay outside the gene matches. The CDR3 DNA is TGTGCCATCAGTGTCACTAGCGGGAGTAATGAGCAGTTCTTC. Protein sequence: CAISVTSGSNEQFF.

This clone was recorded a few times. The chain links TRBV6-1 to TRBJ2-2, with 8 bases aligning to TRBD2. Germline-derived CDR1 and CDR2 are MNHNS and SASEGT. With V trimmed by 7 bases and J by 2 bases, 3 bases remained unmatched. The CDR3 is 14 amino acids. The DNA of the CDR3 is TGTGCCAGCACCGGGAGGGCCAACACCGGGGAGCTGTTTTTT. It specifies CASTGRANTGELFF.

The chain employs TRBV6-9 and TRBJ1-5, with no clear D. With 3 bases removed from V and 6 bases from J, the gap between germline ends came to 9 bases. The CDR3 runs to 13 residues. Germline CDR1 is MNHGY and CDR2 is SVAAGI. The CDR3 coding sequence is TGTGCCAGCAGTTACTCTCGGGGTCAGCCCCAGCATTTT. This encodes CASSYSRGQPQHF.

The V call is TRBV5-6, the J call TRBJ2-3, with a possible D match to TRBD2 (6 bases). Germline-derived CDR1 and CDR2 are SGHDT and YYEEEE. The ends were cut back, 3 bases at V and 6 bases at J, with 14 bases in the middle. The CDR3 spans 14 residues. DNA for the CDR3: TGTGCCAGCAGCTGGACTAAAAGTGCCGATACGCAGTATTTT. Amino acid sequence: CASSWTKSADTQYF.

CDR3 residues: CASSIYLDQSNQPQHF. In DNA, the CDR3 is TGTGCCAGTAGTATATATCTGGATCAGAGCAATCAGCCCCAGCATTTT. The rearrangement joins TRBV19 to TRBJ1-5; unclear D gene. Germline CDR1 is LNHDA and CDR2 is SQIVND (reference sequence). The CDR3 has 16 amino acids. Trimming stripped 2 bases from V and 1 base from J, with 12 bases between.

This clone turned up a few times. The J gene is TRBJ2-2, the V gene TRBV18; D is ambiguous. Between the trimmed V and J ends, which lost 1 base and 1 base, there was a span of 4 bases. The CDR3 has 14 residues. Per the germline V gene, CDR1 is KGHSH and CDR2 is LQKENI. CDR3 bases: TGTGCCAGCTCACCACGGGAGAACACCGGGGAGCTGTTTTTT. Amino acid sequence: CASSPRENTGELFF.

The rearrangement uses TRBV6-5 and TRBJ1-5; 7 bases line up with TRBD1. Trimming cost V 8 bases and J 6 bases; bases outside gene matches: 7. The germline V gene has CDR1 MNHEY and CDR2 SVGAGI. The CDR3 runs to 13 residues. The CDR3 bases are TGTGCCAGCCGGGACAGTTCGCTTCAGCCCCAGCATTTT. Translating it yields CASRDSSLQPQHF.

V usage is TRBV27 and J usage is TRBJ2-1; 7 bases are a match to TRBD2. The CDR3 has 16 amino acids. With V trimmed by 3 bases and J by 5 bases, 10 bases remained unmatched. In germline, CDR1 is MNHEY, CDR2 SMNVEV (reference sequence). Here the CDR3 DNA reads TGTGCCAGCAGTTTCTCGGGACTACCCATGGACAATGAGCAGTTCTTC. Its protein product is CASSFSGLPMDNEQFF.

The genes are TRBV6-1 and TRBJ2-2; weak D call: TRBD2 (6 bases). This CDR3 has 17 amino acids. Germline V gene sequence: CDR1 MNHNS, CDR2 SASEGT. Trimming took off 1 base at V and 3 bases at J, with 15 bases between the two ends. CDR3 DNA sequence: TGTGCCAGCAGTGAAGAGCGTGGAGGGATTTACACCGGGGAGCTGTTTTTT. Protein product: CASSEERGGIYTGELFF.

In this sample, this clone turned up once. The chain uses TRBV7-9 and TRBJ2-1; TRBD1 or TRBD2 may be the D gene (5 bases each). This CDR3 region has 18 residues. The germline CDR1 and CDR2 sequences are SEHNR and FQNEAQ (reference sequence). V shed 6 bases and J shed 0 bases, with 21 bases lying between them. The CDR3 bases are TGTGCCAGCAGGCTCCAGCCTCAGGGACGGATCTCCTACAATGAGCAGTTCTTC. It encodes CASRLQPQGRISYNEQFF.

The DNA for the CDR3 is TGCAGCGCCGGGGCCGGGGATACGCAGTATTTT. The encoded protein is CSAGAGDTQYF. J is TRBJ2-3 and V is TRBV29-1; D is perhaps TRBD1 or TRBD2 (5 bases each). The CDR3 has 11 residues. V gave up 7 bases and J gave up 6 bases, with 11 bases separating them. CDR1 is SQVTM and CDR2 is ANQGSEA in the germline V gene.

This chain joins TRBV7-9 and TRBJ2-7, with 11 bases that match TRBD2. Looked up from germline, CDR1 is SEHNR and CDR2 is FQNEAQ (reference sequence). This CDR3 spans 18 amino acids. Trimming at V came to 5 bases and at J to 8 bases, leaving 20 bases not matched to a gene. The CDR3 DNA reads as TGTGCCAGCAGCCAAGAAAGAGGGAGACTAGCGGGGCCCCCAAAGCAGTACTTC. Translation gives CASSQERGRLAGPPKQYF.

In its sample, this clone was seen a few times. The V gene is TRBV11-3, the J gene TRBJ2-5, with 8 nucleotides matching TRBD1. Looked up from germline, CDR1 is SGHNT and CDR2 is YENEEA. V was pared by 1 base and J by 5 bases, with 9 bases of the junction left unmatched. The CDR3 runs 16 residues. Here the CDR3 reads CASSLGDRPEGETQYF. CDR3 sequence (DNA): TGTGCCAGCAGCTTAGGGGACAGGCCTGAGGGGGAGACCCAGTACTTC.

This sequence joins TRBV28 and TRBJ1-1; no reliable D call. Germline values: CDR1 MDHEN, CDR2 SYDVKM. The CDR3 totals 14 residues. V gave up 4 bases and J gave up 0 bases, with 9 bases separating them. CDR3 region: CASSSQRLNTEAFF. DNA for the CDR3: TGTGCCAGCAGTTCGCAGAGATTGAACACTGAAGCTTTCTTT.